This T cell receptor beta chain comes out of a study of tumor and adjacent non-tumor tissue in lung cancer. Looking at the study overall: Patients comprised 12 adenocarcinoma, 2 squamous cell carcinoma and 1 small cell lung cancer.

A modified ARM-PCR protocol with three rounds of nested PCR amplified TCRbeta. Via MiXCR, TCRdb re-called the multiplex PCR reads, giving one row per CDR3 protein. The sample lists about 68,000 distinct CDR3 sequences; approximately 63% were seen once. The germline V gene has CDR1 MDHEN and CDR2 SYDVKM. The CDR3 covers 14 residues. Trimming pared 7 bases from V and 5 bases from J, leaving 12 bases between. The template was RNA from unsorted bulk tissue. The origin of this receptor is a man over 45 with non-small cell lung cancer. Sequenced material: lung tumor tissue. The chain combines TRBV28 with TRBJ1-6, with a tentative D call TRBD1 (6 bases). The CDR3 DNA reads TGTGCCAGCAACTTCAGGGGTAATAATTCACCCCTCCACTTT. Translated, it gives CASNFRGNNSPLHF.